This T cell receptor beta chain was documented in a study of vaccination effects on CD4 cells after COVID-19. Of note for this clone: Its specificity is unknown.

The data were produced by immunoSEQ multiplex PCR, yet TCRdb's version contains in-frame clones alone and is incomplete. The data contain tens of thousands of clones, 55% to 80% of them singletons. The CDR3 consists of 13 residues. CDR1 and CDR2 from the germline V gene are GTSNPN and SVGIG (reference sequence). Trimming cost V 3 bases and J 5 bases; bases outside gene matches: 0. At the end of 10 days of culture, CD4+ T cells were isolated. The receptor comes from a human donor who received a COVID-19 vaccine. Source: CD4+ T cells from PBMCs cultured without peptide, taken before COVID-19 vaccination. This chain joins TRBV30 and TRBJ2-5; 13 bases map to TRBD2. This CDR3 reads CAWRGLAGETQYF. As DNA, the CDR3 is TGTGCCTGGAGGGGACTAGCGGGGGAGACCCAGTACTTC.